The entry below gives a single T cell receptor (beta chain) sequence along with its context. Germline V CDR1 and CDR2: SGHTA, FQGNSA. The V end lost 2 bases, the J end lost 7 bases, and 5 bases lay between the germline ends. The CDR3 extends over 12 amino acids. The source of the sample is a study of cytomegalovirus exposure and HLA in healthy donors. The repertoire was sequenced with immunoSEQ multiplex PCR; TCRdb's copy has only in-frame clones and lacks some. Among roughly 300,000 clones listed, 87% were seen once. Source material: PBMCs. The chain combines TRBV7-2 with TRBJ2-2; D is undetermined. This TCR was sampled from a woman in her twenties or thirties in good health and CMV-seropositive. The CDR3 here is CASSLFVGELFF. The CDR3 region has the DNA TGTGCCAGCAGCTTATTCGTCGGGGAGCTGTTTTTT.